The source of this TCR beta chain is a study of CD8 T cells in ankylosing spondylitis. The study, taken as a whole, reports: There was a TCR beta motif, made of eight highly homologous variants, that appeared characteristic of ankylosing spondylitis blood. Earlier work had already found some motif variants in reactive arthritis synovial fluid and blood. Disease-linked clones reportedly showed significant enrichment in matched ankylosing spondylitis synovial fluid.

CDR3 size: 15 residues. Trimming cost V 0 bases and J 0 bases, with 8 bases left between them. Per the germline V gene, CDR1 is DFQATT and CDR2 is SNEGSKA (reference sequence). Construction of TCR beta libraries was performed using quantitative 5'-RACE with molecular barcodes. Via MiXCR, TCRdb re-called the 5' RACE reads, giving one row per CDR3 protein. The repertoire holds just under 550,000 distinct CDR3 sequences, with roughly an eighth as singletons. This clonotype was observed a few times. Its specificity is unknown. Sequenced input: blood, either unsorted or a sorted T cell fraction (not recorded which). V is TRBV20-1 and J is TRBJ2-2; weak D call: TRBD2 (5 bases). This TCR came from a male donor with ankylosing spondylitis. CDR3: CSARDAAANTGELFF. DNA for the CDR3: TGCAGTGCTAGAGATGCAGCGGCGAACACCGGGGAGCTGTTTTTT.